A selection of T cell receptor beta chains follows, all from one sample in a study of Tregs in tolerant kidney transplant recipients. The table came from immunoSEQ multiplex PCR; TCRdb's copy has only in-frame clones and leaves some out. The sample shows about 50,000 clones, about 92% of them seen only once. This specimen consisted of CD8+ T cells from blood (PBMCs), obtained 12 months after the transplant. The receptors were sampled from a human patient who received a combined kidney and bone marrow transplant. Among the T cells, some may be from the graft donor. CDR3s include the opening cysteine and the closing phenylalanine or tryptophan. D genes are given only for firm matches. Clone size, where shown, is once, few, many, or a class for clones that have expanded.

>-|TRBD1|TRBV11-2|TRBJ2-7
CASSTGQGTYEQYF
TGTGCCAGCAGCACGGGACAGGGAACCTACGAGCAGTACTTC
>-|TRBD2|TRBV10-3|TRBJ2-5
CAISEASGGETQYF
TGTGCCATCAGTGAAGCTAGCGGGGGTGAGACCCAGTACTTC
>-|-|TRBV7-9|TRBJ1-5
CASSLARGSNQPQHF
TGTGCCAGCAGCTTAGCGCGGGGCTCCAATCAGCCCCAGCATTTT
>-|-|TRBV27|TRBJ1-1
CASSFDKATEAFF
TGTGCCAGCAGTTTTGACAAGGCCACTGAAGCTTTCTTT
>-|TRBD1|TRBV6-6|TRBJ2-7
CASSSRDRGSYEQYF
TGTGCCAGCAGTTCACGGGACAGGGGCTCCTACGAGCAGTACTTC
>-|-|TRBV9|TRBJ2-3
CASSVAVNGDTQYF
TGTGCCAGCAGCGTAGCGGTTAACGGGGATACGCAGTATTTT
>-|TRBD1|TRBV7-9|TRBJ2-7
CASSLPGQPYEQYF
TGTGCCAGCAGCTTACCGGGACAGCCCTACGAGCAGTACTTC
>once|TRBD2|TRBV7-3|TRBJ2-7
CASSSGLADEQYF
TGTGCCAGCAGCTCGGGACTAGCGGACGAGCAGTACTTC
>-|-|TRBV12-5|TRBJ1-2
CASGQGYGYTF
TGTGCTAGTGGCCAGGGCTATGGCTACACCTTC
>-|-|TRBV6-5|TRBJ2-5
CASSQDRDASQYF
TGTGCCAGCAGTCAGGACCGGGATGCGTCCCAGTACTTC
>once|TRBD1|TRBV19|TRBJ1-5
CASSIAGGRSQPQHF
TGTGCCAGTAGTATAGCAGGGGGCCGGAGTCAGCCCCAGCATTTT
>few|TRBD1|TRBV19|TRBJ2-3
CASSSVTGWGSDTQYF
TGTGCCAGTAGTTCCGTGACAGGGTGGGGTTCAGATACGCAGTATTTT
>-|TRBD1|TRBV4-3|TRBJ1-6
CASSQEGQGALIPYNSPLHF
TGCGCCAGCAGCCAAGAAGGCCAGGGGGCCCTCATTCCGTATAATTCACCCCTCCACTTT
>-|-|TRBV5-1|TRBJ2-1
CASSLVAALPPYNEQFF
TGCGCCAGCAGCTTGGTCGCGGCCTTACCCCCCTACAATGAGCAGTTCTTC
>-|TRBD1|TRBV5-4|TRBJ2-7
CASSFGTGAYEQYF
TGTGCCAGCTCATTTGGGACAGGGGCCTACGAGCAGTACTTC
>-|-|TRBV7-6|TRBJ1-1
CASSRLTAGNHEAFF
TGTGCCAGCAGCCGCCTCACAGCGGGCAACCATGAAGCTTTCTTT
>-|-|TRBV29-1|TRBJ1-2
CSVEDPGAPHYGYTF
TGCAGCGTTGAAGATCCAGGGGCCCCCCACTATGGCTACACCTTC
>-|TRBD2|TRBV11-3|TRBJ2-7
CASRRTSGMGYEQYF
TGTGCCAGCAGAAGGACTAGCGGGATGGGCTACGAGCAGTACTTC
>-|-|TRBV27|TRBJ2-5
CASSSPRLGASFETQYF
TGTGCCAGCAGTTCCCCCCGTCTGGGCGCGTCATTTGAGACCCAGTACTTC
>-|-|TRBV7-9|TRBJ1-5
CASSLVGREDQPQHF
TGTGCCAGCAGCTTAGTGGGCAGGGAGGATCAGCCCCAGCATTTT
>-|-|TRBV6-6|TRBJ1-1
CASTLGGTEAFF
TGTGCCAGCACCTTAGGGGGCACTGAAGCTTTCTTT
>-|-|TRBV7-9|TRBJ2-5
CASSLTGSQETQYF
TGTGCCAGCAGCTTAACCGGGAGCCAAGAGACCCAGTACTTC
>-|TRBD1|TRBV6-5|TRBJ2-7
CASSYGDSDYEQYF
TGTGCCAGCAGTTACGGGGACAGTGACTACGAGCAGTACTTC
>-|-|TRBV29-1|TRBJ1-1
CSPAATNTEAFF
TGCAGCCCTGCTGCAACAAACACTGAAGCTTTCTTT
>-|TRBD2|TRBV9|TRBJ2-1
CASTVEDAGGDGQFF
TGTGCCAGCACCGTGGAGGACGCGGGGGGAGATGGGCAGTTCTTC
>-|-|TRBV7-3|TRBJ2-7
CASSLTGPTPPGEQYF
TGTGCCAGCAGCTTAACTGGGCCGACCCCGCCCGGCGAGCAGTACTTC
>-|TRBD1|TRBV2|TRBJ1-5
CASRSGTGLNQPQHF
TGTGCCAGCAGGAGCGGGACAGGCTTAAATCAGCCCCAGCATTTT
>-|-|TRBV27|TRBJ2-7
CASSPLTGRSYEQYF
TGTGCCAGCAGTCCCCTGACAGGGAGGTCCTACGAGCAGTACTTC
>-|TRBD2|TRBV4-1|TRBJ2-2
CASSASGEPTGELFF
TGCGCCAGCAGCGCCAGCGGGGAACCCACCGGGGAGCTGTTTTTT
>-|TRBD1|TRBV7-9|TRBJ2-1
CASSLPGQSIHNGQFF
TGTGCCAGCAGCTTACCGGGACAGAGTATTCACAATGGGCAGTTCTTC
>-|TRBD1|TRBV28|TRBJ2-4
CAGSSLGQGWIQYF
TGTGCCGGCTCCAGCCTGGGACAGGGGTGGATTCAGTACTTC
>-|TRBD1|TRBV6-5|TRBJ2-1
CASSYSTGGGFSEQFF
TGTGCCAGCAGTTACTCGACAGGGGGCGGGTTCAGTGAGCAGTTCTTC
>-|TRBD2|TRBV27|TRBJ2-7
CASSSGLALYEQYF
TGTGCCAGCAGTTCCGGACTAGCACTCTACGAGCAGTACTTC
>-|-|TRBV5-6|TRBJ1-2
CASGRGGQGYTF
TGTGCCAGCGGCCGCGGGGGGCAGGGCTACACCTTC
>-|-|TRBV19|TRBJ2-5
CASSIDVGQETQYF
TGTGCCAGTAGTATAGATGTCGGTCAAGAGACCCAGTACTTC
>-|TRBD1|TRBV9|TRBJ2-3
CASSGRQGATDTQYF
TGTGCCAGCAGCGGTAGACAGGGGGCTACAGATACGCAGTATTTT
>-|-|TRBV4-3|TRBJ2-2
CASSPFGAGQTNTGELFF
TGCGCCAGCAGCCCCTTTGGAGCGGGCCAAACGAACACCGGGGAGCTGTTTTTT
>-|TRBD1|TRBV19|TRBJ2-1
CASSMMTGGENEQFF
TGTGCCAGTAGTATGATGACAGGGGGCGAGAATGAGCAGTTCTTC
>-|TRBD2|TRBV6-1|TRBJ2-7
CASRRLAERSYEQYF
TGTGCCAGCAGACGACTAGCGGAACGCTCCTACGAGCAGTACTTC
>-|-|TRBV7-6|TRBJ2-6
CASSLFRGSGANVLTF
TGTGCCAGCAGCTTATTCCGGGGTTCTGGGGCCAACGTCCTGACTTTC
>-|-|TRBV14|TRBJ2-7
CASSQALYEQYF
TGTGCCAGCAGCCAAGCTCTGTACGAGCAGTACTTC